The 12 T cell receptor beta chains presented below share a single source sample, sequenced in a study of early T cells in non-severe SARS-CoV-2 infection. A single record per CDR3 protein comes from TCRdb applying MiXCR to the 5' RACE reads. The sample contains approximately 70,000 distinct CDR3 sequences, approximately 4.6% of which appear only once. Sample: whole blood, taken at baseline. These receptors came from an adult who was a healthcare worker with PCR-confirmed SARS-CoV-2 infection or an uninfected control (not recorded which). The donor label of this sample is uncertain.

This clonotype was detected ten times or more. This chain connects TRBV4-3 to TRBJ2-1; 8 bases match TRBD1. CDR1 is LGHNA and CDR2 is YSLEER in the germline V gene. This CDR3 is 17 amino acids long. Trimming removed 4 bases from V and 4 bases from J; junction bases left unmatched: 12. CDR3 nucleotides: TGCGCCAGCAGCCCCGAATGGGGGACAGGAAGATACAATGAGCAGTTCTTC. Translation gives CASSPEWGTGRYNEQFF.

Of note for this clonotype: A much larger clone is a single base away; this may be a read error. The V and J genes are TRBV7-8 and TRBJ2-3, with a possible D match to TRBD2 (5 bases). The CDR3 has 12 amino acids. The V gene's germline CDR1 is SGHVS and CDR2 FQNEAQ. This CDR3 is CASSLEGDRQYF. CDR3 nucleotides: TGTGCCAGCAGCCTAGAGGGAGATAGGCAGTATTTT.

This clonotype has ten or more counts. The chain carries TRBV6-5 and TRBJ2-1; the match to TRBD2 covers 11 bases. The CDR3 runs to 16 residues. Germline lookup yields CDR1 MNHEY and CDR2 SVGAGI. V was pared by 5 bases and J by 15 bases, with 18 bases of the junction left unmatched. The CDR3 DNA is TGTGCCAGCAGTCCTTACCGTAGCGGGGGGGCTTCAGGGCCGTTCTTC. Protein product: CASSPYRSGGASGPFF.

This clonotype was observed a handful of times. The rearrangement joins TRBV7-9 to TRBJ2-5; D is uncertain. Deletions cut 1 base from V and 0 bases from J, with 6 bases between. This CDR3 comprises 14 residues. The V gene's germline CDR1 is SEHNR and CDR2 FQNEAQ (reference sequence). The CDR3, as DNA: TGTGCCAGCAGCTTAGATGGGGACCAAGAGACCCAGTACTTC. Translated: CASSLDGDQETQYF. Variable domain in full (rest from reference TRBV7-9 and TRBJ2-5): DTGVSQNPRHKITKRGQNVTFRCDPISEHNRLYWYRQTLGQGPEFLTYFQNEAQLEKSRLLSDRFSAERPKGSFSTLEIQRTEQGDSAMYLCASSLDGDQETQYFGPGTRLLVL.

This clonotype appeared many times. The rearrangement uses TRBV11-2 and TRBJ1-6; a weak D match, TRBD1 (5 bases). The CDR3 contains 13 residues. Per germline, CDR1 SGHAT and CDR2 FQNNGV. V dropped 2 bases and J dropped 7 bases, with 6 bases sitting between them. The CDR3 sequence: CASSLRGNSPLHF. Written as DNA, the CDR3 is TGTGCCAGCAGCTTAAGGGGAAATTCACCCCTCCACTTT.

This clonotype appeared many times. The V and J genes are TRBV4-1 and TRBJ1-5; D gene ambiguous. The CDR3 is 17 residues long. The germline CDR1 and CDR2 sequences are MGHRA and YSYEKL. V lost 2 bases and J lost 0, with 14 bases in between. In DNA, the CDR3 is TGCGCCAGCAGCCAAAGTGGTCCCCCTTATAGCAATCAGCCCCAGCATTTT. Its translation is CASSQSGPPYSNQPQHF.

This clonotype was observed a handful of times. The rearrangement joins TRBV28 to TRBJ1-5, with D possibly TRBD1 on 5 matching bases. V shed 5 bases and J shed 5 bases, with 16 bases lying between them. Germline V gene lookup returns CDR1 MDHEN and CDR2 SYDVKM. This CDR3 comprises 15 residues. The CDR3 sequence: CASSHRSYRDQPQHF. The CDR3 bases are TGTGCCAGCAGTCACAGGTCATACCGGGATCAGCCCCAGCATTTT.

The CDR3 nucleotides are TGTGCCAGCAGCTTAGAGCTCAGCAATCAGCCCCAGCATTTT. It codes for CASSLELSNQPQHF. The rearrangement uses TRBV7-2 and TRBJ1-5; D ambiguous. Deletions cut 1 base from V and 1 base from J, with 5 bases between. Germline-derived CDR1 and CDR2 are SGHTA and FQGNSA. CDR3 length equals 14 residues.

The rearrangement links TRBV11-2 to TRBJ2-3; no clear D. This CDR3 is 14 amino acids long. Trimming shortened V by 4 bases and J by 6 bases, and 14 bases separated the two germline ends. The V gene's germline CDR1 is SGHAT and CDR2 FQNNGV. CDR3 residues: CASSSRPGSDTQYF. The CDR3 nucleotides read TGTGCCAGCAGCTCCAGACCCGGCAGCGATACGCAGTATTTT. The full variable domain, with the rest looked up from reference TRBV11-2 and TRBJ2-3, is EAGVAQSPRYKIIEKRQSVAFWCNPISGHATLYWYQQILGQGPKLLIQFQNNGVVDDSQLPKDRFSAERLKGVDSTLKIQPAKLEDSAVYLCASSSRPGSDTQYFGPGTRLTVL.

This clonotype was seen only a few times. CDR3 in amino acids: CASSYRSNTGELFF. For the CDR3, the DNA is TGCGCCAGCAGTTACAGGTCGAACACCGGGGAGCTGTTTTTT. The chain couples TRBV10-1 to TRBJ2-2; possibly TRBD1 for D (5 bases). V shed 5 bases and J shed 0 bases, with 7 bases lying between them. The CDR3 is made up of 14 amino acids. Germline assignment: CDR1 WNHNN and CDR2 SYGVQD (reference sequence).

The genes are TRBV5-1 and TRBJ1-1; no reliable D call. Trimming removed 3 bases at V and 2 bases at J, with 14 bases between. This CDR3 has 15 residues. Germline CDR1 is SGHRS and CDR2 is YFSETQ. As DNA, the CDR3 is TGCGCCAGCAGCTCCCATTCTGGCGGTAACACTGAAGCTTTCTTT. Translated: CASSSHSGGNTEAFF. Combining the CDR3 with reference TRBV5-1 and TRBJ1-1 gives the whole variable domain KAGVTQTPRYLIKTRGQQVTLSCSPISGHRSVSWYQQTPGQGLQFLFEYFSETQRNKGNFPGRFSGRQFSNSRSEMNVSTLELGDSALYLCASSSHSGGNTEAFFGQGTRLTVV.

This clonotype was seen at least ten times. The gene calls are TRBV11-2 and TRBJ2-3, with 8 bases lining up with TRBD1. The J segment lost 6 bases and the V segment lost 2 bases, leaving 10 bases of the junction unmatched. CDR1 is SGHAT and CDR2 is FQNNGV in the germline V gene. This CDR3 spans 16 amino acids. The CDR3 loop reads CASSLNPGQVGDTQYF. CDR3 nucleotides: TGTGCCAGCAGCTTAAACCCGGGACAGGTAGGGGATACGCAGTATTTT.